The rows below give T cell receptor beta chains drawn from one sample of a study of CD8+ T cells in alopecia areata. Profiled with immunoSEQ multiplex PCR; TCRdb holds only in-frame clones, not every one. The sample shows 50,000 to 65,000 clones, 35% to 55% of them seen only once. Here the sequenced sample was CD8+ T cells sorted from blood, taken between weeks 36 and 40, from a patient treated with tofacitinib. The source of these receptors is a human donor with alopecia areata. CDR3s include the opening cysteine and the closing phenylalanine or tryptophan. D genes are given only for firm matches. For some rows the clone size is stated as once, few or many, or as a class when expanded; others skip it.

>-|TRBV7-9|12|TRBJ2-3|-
TGTGCCAGCAGCTTAGGGCCAGATACGCAGTATTTT
CASSLGPDTQYF
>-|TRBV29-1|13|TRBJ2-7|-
TGCAGCGTTGGAGGGTCCGCCTCCTACGAGCAGTACTTC
CSVGGSASYEQYF
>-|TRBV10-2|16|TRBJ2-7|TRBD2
TGCGCCAGCAGCGACTACCGACTAGCGGGAGTGTACGAGCAGTACTTC
CASSDYRLAGVYEQYF
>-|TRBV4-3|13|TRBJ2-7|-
TGCGCCAGCAGCCAAGTAGCCGACTACGAGCAGTACTTC
CASSQVADYEQYF
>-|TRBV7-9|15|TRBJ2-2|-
TGTGCCAGCAGCTTAAAGGACTATCTGATCGGGGAGCTGTTTTTT
CASSLKDYLIGELFF
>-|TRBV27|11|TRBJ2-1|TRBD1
TGTGCCAGCAGTTTTGGGACAGCACAGTTCTTC
CASSFGTAQFF
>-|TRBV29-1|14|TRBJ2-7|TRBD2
TGCAGCGTCGCGGGACTAGCGGGCTCCTACGAGCAGTACTTC
CSVAGLAGSYEQYF
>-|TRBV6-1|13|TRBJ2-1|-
TGTGCCAGCAGTGACTCGAGCCGCAATGAGCAGTTCTTC
CASSDSSRNEQFF
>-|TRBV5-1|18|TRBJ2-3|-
TGCGCCAGCAGCTTGTCTTCCAGGGCCTCCCAGGCGGCAGATACGCAGTATTTT
CASSLSSRASQAADTQYF
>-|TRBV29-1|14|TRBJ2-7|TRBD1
TGCAGCGTTGAAGATCCGACAGGGACGTACGAGCAGTACTTC
CSVEDPTGTYEQYF
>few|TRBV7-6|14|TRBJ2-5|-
TGTGCCAGCAGCTTAGCTACAGGGCCAGAGACCCAGTACTTC
CASSLATGPETQYF
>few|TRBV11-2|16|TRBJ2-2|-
TGTGCCAGCAGCTTCCAGGGGGCGGGAGACACCGGGGAGCTGTTTTTT
CASSFQGAGDTGELFF
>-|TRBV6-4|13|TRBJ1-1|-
TGTGCCAGCAGTGTGTCACCGAACACTGAAGCTTTCTTT
CASSVSPNTEAFF
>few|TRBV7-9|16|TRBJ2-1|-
TGTGCCAGCAGCCCATGGACAGCTAGCTCCTACAATGAGCAGTTCTTC
CASSPWTASSYNEQFF
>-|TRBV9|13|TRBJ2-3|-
TGTGCCAGCAGCGCACGACACACAGATACGCAGTATTTT
CASSARHTDTQYF
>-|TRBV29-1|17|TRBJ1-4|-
TGCAGCGCAGCCGGGAGCCTGGAAACTAGAACTAATGAAAAACTGTTTTTT
CSAAGSLETRTNEKLFF
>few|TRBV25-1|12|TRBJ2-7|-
TGTGCCAGCAGTGAGCAGGGTTACGAGCAGTACTTC
CASSEQGYEQYF
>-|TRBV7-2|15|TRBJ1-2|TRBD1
TGTGCCAGCAGCCCTTGGACAGGGGTTAACTATGGCTACACCTTC
CASSPWTGVNYGYTF
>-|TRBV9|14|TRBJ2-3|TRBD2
TGTGCCAGCAGCTTATCTAGCGGGGTATATACGCAGTATTTT
CASSLSSGVYTQYF
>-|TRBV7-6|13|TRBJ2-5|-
TGTGCCAGCAGCTTGAACATTCAAGAGACCCAGTACTTC
CASSLNIQETQYF
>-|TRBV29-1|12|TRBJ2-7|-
TGCAGCGTTGAGGACCGTCCCTACGAGCAGTACTTC
CSVEDRPYEQYF
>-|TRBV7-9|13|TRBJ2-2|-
TGTGCCAGCAGCTTCCTGGGCACCGGGGAGCTGTTTTTT
CASSFLGTGELFF
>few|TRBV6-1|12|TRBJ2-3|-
TGTGCCAGCGGCTCGAGAAGAGATACGCAGTATTTT
CASGSRRDTQYF
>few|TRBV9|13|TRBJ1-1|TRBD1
TGTGCCAGCAGCGTAGGGGACAGCAGTGAAGCTTTCTTT
CASSVGDSSEAFF
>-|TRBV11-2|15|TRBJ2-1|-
TGTGCCAGCAGCTTAAGAGGGGGCTCCTACAATGAGCAGTTCTTC
CASSLRGGSYNEQFF
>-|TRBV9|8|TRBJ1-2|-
TGTGCCAGCAGCGTACAGGGATTT
CASSVQGF
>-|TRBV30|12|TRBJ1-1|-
TGTGCCTGGAGTGTGAGGGGGGATGAAGCTTTCTTT
CAWSVRGDEAFF
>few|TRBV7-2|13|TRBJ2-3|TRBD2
TGTGCCAGCAGCTTTAGCGGGAGGGATACGCAGTATTTT
CASSFSGRDTQYF
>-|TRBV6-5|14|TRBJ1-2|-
TGTGCCAGCAGTTACTTGGACAGCTTCTATGGCTACACCTTC
CASSYLDSFYGYTF
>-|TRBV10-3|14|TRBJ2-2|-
TGTGCCATCTTAGGGGGACCCCGCACCGGGGAGCTGTTTTTT
CAILGGPRTGELFF
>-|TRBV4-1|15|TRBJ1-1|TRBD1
TGCGCCAGCAGCCAAGGCCTACGGGACAGGGGCGAAGCTTTCTTT
CASSQGLRDRGEAFF
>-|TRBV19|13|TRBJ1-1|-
TGTGCCAGTAGTATTTCCAGTCGGACTGAAGCTTTCTTT
CASSISSRTEAFF
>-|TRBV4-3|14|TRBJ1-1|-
TGCGCCAGCAGCCAGAGGACAGCGAACACTGAAGCTTTCTTT
CASSQRTANTEAFF
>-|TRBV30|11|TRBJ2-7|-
TGTGCCAGCGGGACAGTTAACGAGCAGTACTTC
CASGTVNEQYF
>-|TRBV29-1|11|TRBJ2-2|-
TGCAGCGTAGAGGTCACCGGGGAGCTGTTTTTT
CSVEVTGELFF
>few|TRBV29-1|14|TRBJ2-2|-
TGCAGCGTTCGGCCTGTGGGGGCCACCGGGGAGCTGTTTTTT
CSVRPVGATGELFF
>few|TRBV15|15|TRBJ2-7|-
TGTGCCACCACTGAGCTTAAAGCGAGCTCCTACGAGCAGTACTTC
CATTELKASSYEQYF
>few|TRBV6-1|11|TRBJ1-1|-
TGTGCCAACAGCCCGAGTACTGAAGCTTTCTTT
CANSPSTEAFF
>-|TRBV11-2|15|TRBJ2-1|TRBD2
TGTGCCAGCAGCACCGCGGGGAGGGGAGGCAATGAGCAGTTCTTC
CASSTAGRGGNEQFF
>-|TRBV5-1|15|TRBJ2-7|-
TGCGCCAGCAGCTTGGGCCCAGGTTTTACCTACGAGCAGTACTTC
CASSLGPGFTYEQYF
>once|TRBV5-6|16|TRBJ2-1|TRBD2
TGTGCCAGCAGCATAACGGGAGGCGGCTTGGGTTATGAGCAGTTCTTC
CASSITGGGLGYEQFF
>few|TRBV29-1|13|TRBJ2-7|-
TGCAGCGTTGAAGGGACTACCCCCTACGAGCAGTACTTC
CSVEGTTPYEQYF
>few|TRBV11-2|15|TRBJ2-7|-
TGTGCCAGCAGCTACGGTTTGGGCCCGGGGTACGAGCAGTACTTC
CASSYGLGPGYEQYF
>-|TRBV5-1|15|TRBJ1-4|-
TGCGCCAGCAGCTTGGCCAGGGGTGGTAATGAAAAACTGTTTTTT
CASSLARGGNEKLFF
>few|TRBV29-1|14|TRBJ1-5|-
TGCAGCGTTGTGACGGGGGCAAGTGGTCAGCCCCAGCATTTT
CSVVTGASGQPQHF
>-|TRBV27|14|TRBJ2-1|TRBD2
TGTGCCAGCAGTCATCGATCGAGGGAGGGTGAGCAGTTCTTC
CASSHRSREGEQFF
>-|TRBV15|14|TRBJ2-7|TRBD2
TGTGCCACCAGACTGGGACTAGCGGGAGCCGAGCAGTACTTC
CATRLGLAGAEQYF
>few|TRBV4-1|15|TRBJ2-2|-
TGCGCCAGCAGCCTGAGGGACGGCGGGCCCGGGGGGCTGTTTTTT
CASSLRDGGPGGLFF
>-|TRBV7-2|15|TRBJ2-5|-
TGTGCCAGCAGCTTAAAAGGACACCAACGGTGGGCCCAGTACTTC
CASSLKGHQRWAQYF
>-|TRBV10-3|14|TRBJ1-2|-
TGTGCCATCAGTGAGTCGGTCCGAAACTATGGCTACACCTTC
CAISESVRNYGYTF